The 6 T cell receptor beta chains presented below share a single source sample, sequenced in a study of OX40 agonist ivuxolimab in advanced cancers. Some clones are missing from TCRdb's copy, which holds only in-frame ones; the method was immunoSEQ multiplex PCR. The top ten clones hold roughly 23% of a sample with about 27,000 clones, roughly 90% of them seen once. The specimen was CD4+ or CD8+ T cells sorted from blood, collected in a trial of the OX40 agonist ivuxolimab. These receptor sequences come from an adult with an advanced solid tumor such as melanoma, head and neck, liver or kidney cancer.

The CDR3 region is CATSRGQGRGQPQHF. The CDR3 DNA follows: TGTGCCACCAGCAGGGGACAGGGGAGAGGACAGCCCCAGCATTTT. The J gene is TRBJ1-5, the V gene TRBV15; 10 bases align to TRBD1. CDR3 size: 15 residues. Germline CDR1 is LNHNV and CDR2 is YYDKDF (reference sequence). The trim removed 3 bases at V and 7 bases at J, leaving 6 bases unmatched.

This sequence joins TRBV14 and TRBJ2-7, with TRBD1 identical over 7 bases. Germline-derived CDR1 and CDR2 are SGHDN and FVKESK. This CDR3 has 15 residues. The J segment lost 3 bases and the V segment lost 0 bases, leaving 5 bases of the junction unmatched. The CDR3 DNA follows: TGTGCCAGCAGCCAAGATCGCAGGGGGAGCTACGAGCAGTACTTC. The encoded protein is CASSQDRRGSYEQYF.

This clone was seen just once. The chain combines TRBV28 with TRBJ2-1; 7 nucleotides match TRBD1. After removal of 5 bases from V and 7 bases from J, the junction contained 8 bases not matched to a gene. Germline-derived CDR1 and CDR2 are MDHEN and SYDVKM. The CDR3 totals 14 residues. CDR3 residues: CASSLRDRVNEQFF. The CDR3 DNA reads TGTGCCAGCAGTCTCCGCGACAGGGTTAATGAGCAGTTCTTC.

The chain joins TRBV14 to TRBJ2-5; D not certain. In germline, CDR1 is SGHDN, CDR2 FVKESK. V shed 2 bases and J shed 4 bases, with 14 bases lying between them. The length of the CDR3 is 15 residues. Here the CDR3 reads CASSQHPTGRETQYF. In DNA, the CDR3 is TGTGCCAGCAGCCAACACCCAACGGGCCGAGAGACCCAGTACTTC.

This chain uses TRBV6-6 with TRBJ2-7; D call uncertain. Trimming removed 2 bases from V and 12 bases from J, with 11 bases in between. The CDR3 is made up of 11 amino acids. Per the germline V gene, CDR1 is MNHNY and CDR2 is SVGAGI (reference sequence). CDR3 sequence reads: CASSYEASLYF. In DNA form, the CDR3 reads TGTGCCAGCAGTTACGAGGCTAGTCTGTACTTC.

The rearrangement joins TRBV7-6 to TRBJ1-2; no reliable D call. Germline CDR1 SGHVS, CDR2 FNYEAQ. CDR3 length equals 14 residues. The germline V and J ends were trimmed by 5 bases and 3 bases, with 13 bases remaining between them. The CDR3 region has the DNA TGTGCCAGCAGCCCAGTCGCGGACTACTATGGCTACACCTTC. Encoded protein: CASSPVADYYGYTF.